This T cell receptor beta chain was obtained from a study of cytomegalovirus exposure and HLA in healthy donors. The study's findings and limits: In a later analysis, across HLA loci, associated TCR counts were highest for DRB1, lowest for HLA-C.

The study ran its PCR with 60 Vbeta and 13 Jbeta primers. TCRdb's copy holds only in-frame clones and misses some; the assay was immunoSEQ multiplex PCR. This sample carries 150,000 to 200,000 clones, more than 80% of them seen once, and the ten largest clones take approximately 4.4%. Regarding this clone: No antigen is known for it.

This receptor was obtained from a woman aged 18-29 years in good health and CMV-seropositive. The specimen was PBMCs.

The CDR3 bases are TGTGCCAGCAGTTCACCCGGGACAGGGGACTACGAGCAGTACTTC. This sequence encodes CASSSPGTGDYEQYF. The chain recombines TRBV27 with TRBJ2-7, with 10 bases that match TRBD1. V lost 4 bases and J lost 3; bases outside the gene matches: 6. The germline V gene encodes CDR1 MNHEY and CDR2 SMNVEV (reference sequence). The CDR3 totals 15 residues.